The 15 T cell receptor beta chains below were found in one sample sequenced in a study of CD8 T cells in ankylosing spondylitis. TCRdb itself ran the 5' RACE reads through MiXCR, one entry per CDR3 protein. The repertoire holds fewer than 250,000 distinct CDR3 sequences, with 8% to 11% as singletons. Material: blood, either unsorted or a sorted T cell fraction (not recorded which). The receptors originated from a male donor with ankylosing spondylitis or in good health (not recorded which).

This clonotype was picked up many times. The rearrangement uses TRBV5-1 and TRBJ1-1; possible D gene TRBD1, 5 bases. This CDR3 region has 14 residues. Germline CDR1 is SGHRS and CDR2 is YFSETQ. Trimming took 3 bases from V and 1 from J, leaving 10 bases between them. As DNA, the CDR3 is TGCGCCAGCAGCTACCTCACAGGGAACACTGAAGCTTTCTTT. It codes for CASSYLTGNTEAFF.

V is TRBV27 and J is TRBJ2-5; D may be TRBD1 or TRBD2 (5 bases each). Germline V gene sequence: CDR1 MNHEY, CDR2 SMNVEV (reference sequence). This CDR3 contains 17 residues. CDR3 sequence: CVSPLPGEWVGEETQYF. CDR3 nucleotides: TGTGTCAGTCCCTTACCGGGCGAATGGGTGGGGGAAGAGACCCAGTACTTC.

This clonotype was observed many times. The chain has TRBV9 and TRBJ2-7, with 10 bases aligning to TRBD2. Germline trimming cut 0 bases from V and 5 bases from J; bases unmatched to any gene: 5. The CDR3 is 15 amino acids. Germline-derived CDR1 and CDR2 are SGDLS and YYNGEE. CDR3 amino acids: CASSVEAGGSHEQYF. CDR3 bases: TGTGCCAGCAGCGTAGAAGCGGGAGGGTCCCACGAGCAGTACTTC.

There are many counts of this clonotype. The rearrangement uses TRBV5-1 and TRBJ2-2, with D tentatively TRBD1 (6 bases). CDR3 size: 20 residues. Trimming stripped 4 bases from V and 4 bases from J, with 29 bases between. Per germline, CDR1 SGHRS and CDR2 YFSETQ. CDR3 residues: CASSPMGHLLLDTSTGELFF. CDR3 nucleotide sequence: TGCGCCAGCAGCCCAATGGGACACCTTCTACTCGACACTAGCACCGGGGAGCTGTTTTTT.

This clonotype was picked up many times. V and J are TRBV7-2 and TRBJ2-2; 7 positions agree with TRBD2. The CDR3 runs 14 residues. Losses at the gene ends were 3 bases for V and 4 bases for J; bases not matched to a gene: 2. Per the germline V gene, CDR1 is SGHTA and CDR2 is FQGNSA. CDR3 in amino acids: CASSFSGGTGELFF. DNA for the CDR3: TGTGCCAGCAGCTTTTCGGGGGGCACCGGGGAGCTGTTTTTT.

This clonotype was recorded many times. The chain is built from TRBV3-1 and TRBJ2-2, with 7 bases aligning to TRBD1. Germline V gene sequence: CDR1 LGHDT, CDR2 YNNKEL (reference sequence). CDR3 length equals 16 residues. Trimming cost V 4 bases and J 0 bases; bases outside gene matches: 5. In DNA, the CDR3 is TGTGCCAGCAGCCCGCCCGGGACAGCGAACACCGGGGAGCTGTTTTTT. This sequence encodes CASSPPGTANTGELFF.

There are a few counts of this clonotype. This chain links TRBV29-1 with TRBJ2-7, with TRBD1 identical over 7 bases. CDR3 size: 12 residues. From germline, CDR1 is SQVTM and CDR2 ANQGSEA. Trimming at V came to 5 bases and at J to 5 bases, leaving 6 bases not matched to a gene. The CDR3 region has the DNA TGCAGCGTTAACAACAGGGGAGACGAGCAGTACTTC. Its protein product is CSVNNRGDEQYF.

In its sample, this clonotype was seen many times. CDR3 sequence (DNA): TGTGCCAGCAGTCCAAGACAGGGCACCGGGGAGCTGTTTTTT. Translated: CASSPRQGTGELFF. This sequence joins TRBV6-1 and TRBJ2-2; 7 bases are a match to TRBD1. Germline V gene sequence: CDR1 MNHNS, CDR2 SASEGT. The CDR3 has 14 residues. The junction had 4 bases not matched to a gene; V was cut back by 5 bases and J by 4 bases.

This clonotype has ten or more counts. The chain combines TRBV4-1 with TRBJ2-2; D remains unclear. V lost 1 base to trimming and J lost 8 bases, with 2 bases between them. CDR1 and CDR2 (germline): MGHRA, YSYEKL. CDR3 size: 11 residues. CDR3 sequence reads: CASSQVGELFF. The CDR3 coding sequence is TGCGCCAGCAGCCAAGTGGGGGAGCTGTTTTTT.

The chain has TRBV27 and TRBJ2-7; no definite D call. This CDR3 spans 14 amino acids. V was shortened by 1 base and J by 3 bases, with 10 bases between the two germline ends. Germline V lookup: CDR1 MNHEY, CDR2 SMNVEV (reference sequence). CDR3 sequence reads: CASSLWAGNYEQYF. DNA of the CDR3: TGTGCCAGCAGTTTATGGGCCGGAAACTACGAGCAGTACTTC.

There are many counts of this clonotype. This chain uses TRBV25-1 with TRBJ2-3; a possible D gene is TRBD1 (6 bases). CDR1 and CDR2 (germline): MGHDK, SYGVNS. This CDR3 region has 13 residues. Trimming stripped 7 bases from V and 2 bases from J, with 10 bases between. Here the CDR3 reads CASTGDTTDTQYF. The CDR3 coding sequence is TGTGCCAGCACCGGGGACACCACAGATACGCAGTATTTT.

This clonotype was seen repeatedly, ten times or more. The V call is TRBV20-1, the J call TRBJ2-5, with D perhaps TRBD1 or TRBD2 (6 bases each). Germline V gives CDR1 DFQATT, CDR2 SNEGSKA (reference sequence). The V end lost 2 bases, the J end lost 4 bases, and 20 bases lay between the germline ends. The CDR3 covers 16 residues. The CDR3 loop reads CSARKQRGGLIETQYF. The CDR3 coding sequence is TGCAGTGCTAGAAAACAGAGAGGGGGGCTTATAGAGACCCAGTACTTC.

The chain couples TRBV11-2 to TRBJ2-1; D not resolved. The CDR3 spans 15 residues. Germline-derived CDR1 and CDR2 are SGHAT and FQNNGV. V was clipped by 4 bases and J by 1 base, with 11 bases between them. The DNA of the CDR3 is TGTGCCAGCAGCTCCCCCGACCTTTCCTACAATGAGCAGTTCTTC. It translates to CASSSPDLSYNEQFF.

This clonotype was seen a handful of times. The gene calls are TRBV5-5 and TRBJ2-2, with D hard to call. CDR1 is SGHKS, CDR2 YYEKEE, per germline (reference sequence). This CDR3 has 16 amino acids. V was shortened by 0 bases and J by 1 base, with 10 bases between the two germline ends. The CDR3 sequence is CASSLEAGLNTGELFF. The DNA of the CDR3 is TGTGCCAGCAGCTTGGAGGCCGGCTTGAACACCGGGGAGCTGTTTTTT. Drawing the rest from reference TRBV5-5 and TRBJ2-2, the complete variable domain is DAGVTQSPTHLIKTRGQQVTLRCSPISGHKSVSWYQQVLGQGPQFIFQYYEKEERGRGNFPDRFSARQFPNYSSELNVNALLLGDSALYLCASSLEAGLNTGELFFGEGSRLTVL.

The CDR3 DNA reads TGCGCCAGCAGCCAATTGGGACAGGATCGGTACGAGCAGTACTTC. This sequence encodes CASSQLGQDRYEQYF. This chain links TRBV4-1 with TRBJ2-7; 8 nucleotides match TRBD1. Germline lookup yields CDR1 MGHRA and CDR2 YSYEKL. The trim removed 2 bases at V and 4 bases at J, leaving 7 bases unmatched. The CDR3 is 15 amino acids.